This T cell receptor (beta chain) emerged from a study of blood T cells in healthy people across ages. A J-beta primer mix and a sample-barcoded 5' primer were used in a second PCR of roughly 6 to 11 cycles. TCRdb processed the 5' RACE reads anew with MiXCR; each CDR3 protein has one entry. The sample has approximately 490,000 distinct CDR3 sequences, less than 25% seen once. This CDR3 region has 14 residues. Germline V gene data show CDR1 as MDHEN and CDR2 as SYDVKM. The V and J ends lost 3 bases and 0 bases respectively, with 8 bases between them. The same data also contributed to another study, on T cells of mothers and their children.

V and J are TRBV28 and TRBJ1-1; D gene unclear. Material: blood. The receptor was isolated from a boy aged 5-17 years in good health. The CDR3 reads CASSLGILNTEAFF. Written as DNA, the CDR3 is TGTGCCAGCAGTTTGGGGATATTGAACACTGAAGCTTTCTTT.